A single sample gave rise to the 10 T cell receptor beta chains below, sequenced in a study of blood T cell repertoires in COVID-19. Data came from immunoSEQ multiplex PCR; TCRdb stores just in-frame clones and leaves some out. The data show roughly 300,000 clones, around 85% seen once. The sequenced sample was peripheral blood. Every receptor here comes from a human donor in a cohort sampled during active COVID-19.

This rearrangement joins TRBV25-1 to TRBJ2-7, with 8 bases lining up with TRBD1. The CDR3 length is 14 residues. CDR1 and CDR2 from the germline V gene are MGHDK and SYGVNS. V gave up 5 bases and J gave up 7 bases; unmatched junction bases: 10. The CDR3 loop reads CASSSRTGSWEQYF. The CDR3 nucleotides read TGTGCCAGCAGTTCACGGACAGGGAGCTGGGAGCAGTACTTC.

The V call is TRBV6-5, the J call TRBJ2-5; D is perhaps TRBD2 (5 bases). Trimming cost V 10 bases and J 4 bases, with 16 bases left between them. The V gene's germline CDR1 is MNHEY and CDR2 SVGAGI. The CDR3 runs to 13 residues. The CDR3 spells CAITRAWRETQYF. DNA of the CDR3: TGTGCCATCACTAGGGCGTGGAGAGAGACCCAGTACTTC.

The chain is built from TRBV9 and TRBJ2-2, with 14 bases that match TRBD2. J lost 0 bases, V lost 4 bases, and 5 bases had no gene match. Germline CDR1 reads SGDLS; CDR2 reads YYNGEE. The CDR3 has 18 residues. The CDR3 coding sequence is TGTGCCAGCAGCCCGGGACTAGCGGGGGAGCCGAACACCGGGGAGCTGTTTTTT. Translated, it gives CASSPGLAGEPNTGELFF.

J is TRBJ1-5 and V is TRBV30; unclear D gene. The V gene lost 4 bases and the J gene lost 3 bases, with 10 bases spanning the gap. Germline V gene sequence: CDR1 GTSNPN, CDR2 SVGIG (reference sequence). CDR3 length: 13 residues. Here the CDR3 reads CAWNEGINQPQHF. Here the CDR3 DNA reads TGTGCCTGGAATGAGGGCATCAATCAGCCCCAGCATTTT.

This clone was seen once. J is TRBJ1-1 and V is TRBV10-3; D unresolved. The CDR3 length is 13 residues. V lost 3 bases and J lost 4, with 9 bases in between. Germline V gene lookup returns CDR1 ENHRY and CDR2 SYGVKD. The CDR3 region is CAISENSGTEAFF. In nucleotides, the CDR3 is TGTGCCATCAGTGAAAACTCGGGCACTGAAGCTTTCTTT.

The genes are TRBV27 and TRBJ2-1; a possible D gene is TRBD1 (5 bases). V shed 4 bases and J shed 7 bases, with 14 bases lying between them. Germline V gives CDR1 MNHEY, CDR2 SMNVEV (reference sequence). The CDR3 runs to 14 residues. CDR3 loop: CASSYQGMVNEQFF. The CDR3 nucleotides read TGTGCCAGCAGTTACCAGGGTATGGTTAATGAGCAGTTCTTC.

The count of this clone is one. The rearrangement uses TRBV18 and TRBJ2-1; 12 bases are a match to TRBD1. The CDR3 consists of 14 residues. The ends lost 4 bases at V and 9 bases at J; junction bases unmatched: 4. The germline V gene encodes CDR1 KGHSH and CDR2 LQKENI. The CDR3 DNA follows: TGTGCCAGCTCACAGGGACAGGGGGCTATTGAGCAGTTCTTC. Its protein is CASSQGQGAIEQFF.

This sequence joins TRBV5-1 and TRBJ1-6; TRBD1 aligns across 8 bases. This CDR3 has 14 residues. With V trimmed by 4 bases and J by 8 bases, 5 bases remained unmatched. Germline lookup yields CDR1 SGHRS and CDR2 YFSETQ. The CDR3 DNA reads TGCGCCAGCAGCCCGGGACAGGCAGATTCACCCCTCCACTTT. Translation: CASSPGQADSPLHF.

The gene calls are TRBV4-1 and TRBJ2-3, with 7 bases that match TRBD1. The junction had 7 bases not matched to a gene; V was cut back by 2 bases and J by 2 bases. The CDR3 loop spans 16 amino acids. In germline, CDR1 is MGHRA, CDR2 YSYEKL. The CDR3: CASSQPGQPITDTQYF. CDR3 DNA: TGCGCCAGCAGCCAACCGGGACAGCCCATCACAGATACGCAGTATTTT.

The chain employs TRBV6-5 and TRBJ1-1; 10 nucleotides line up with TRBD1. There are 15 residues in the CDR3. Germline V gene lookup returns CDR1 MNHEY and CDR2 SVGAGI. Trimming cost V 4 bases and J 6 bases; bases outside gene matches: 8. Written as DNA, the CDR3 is TGTGCCAGCAGTTTCCGGGACAGGGGTTTATCTGAAGCTTTCTTT. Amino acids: CASSFRDRGLSEAFF.